This T cell receptor (beta chain) is drawn from a study of beta chain features in type 1 diabetes. This clone came up a few times. Its matching antigen is unknown. A single base separates this from a much larger clone, so it may be a read error. Study findings and constraints: Moderate yet significant TCRB CDR3 shortening was seen in Type 1 diabetes patients in all four CD4+ subsets. VDJ junctions from type 1 diabetes patients carried fewer insertions and larger deletions.

Central memory, naive, regulatory and stem cell-like memory CD4+ cells were sorted by CD45RO/CCR7/CD25/CD127/CD95/CD27. Over 95% purity was reached by all sorted populations. Expressed TCRB transcripts got sequenced, as all isolated RNA was reverse transcribed. Clones were read by immunoSEQ multiplex PCR, and TCRdb kept only the in-frame ones, dropping some. The sample gives some 220,000 clones, about a tenth of which show up once; about 1.2% is in the top ten. In germline, CDR1 is SGHDT, CDR2 YYEEEE. The CDR3 length is 11 residues. With 2 bases removed from V and 3 bases from J, the gap between germline ends came to 0 bases.

The chain carries TRBV5-6 and TRBJ2-1; no definite D call. Sequences were obtained from central memory CD4+ T cells from blood. This receptor was obtained from a young man in good health. The CDR3 DNA reads as TGTGCCAGCAGCTTCTACAATGAGCAGTTCTTC. Amino acid sequence: CASSFYNEQFF.